One and the same sample provided the 21 T cell receptor beta chains below, sequenced in a study of Tregs in tolerant kidney transplant recipients. Repertoires were generated with immunoSEQ multiplex PCR, while TCRdb's copy carries only in-frame clones and drops some. This sample contains about 48,000 clones. The sample here was CD4+ T cells from blood, taken before the transplant. All receptors come from a human donor who received a combined kidney and bone marrow transplant.

Turning to this clone: The DNA ends 3 residues before the CDR3 does, and the rest of the CDR3 is filled in from the germline J gene. V usage is TRBV5-1 and J usage is TRBJ2-7; 7 bases agree with TRBD1. CDR1 SGHRS and CDR2 YFSETQ come from the germline V gene. V lost 4 bases to trimming and J lost 5 bases; unmatched junction nucleotides: 9. The CDR3 consists of 14 residues. Partial CDR3 DNA: TGCGCCAGCAGCCCGGACAGGCCCTACCACGAG. This encodes CASSPDRPYHE. The full CDR3 protein is CASSPDRPYHEQYF.

Worth noting for this clone: From the germline J gene comes the end of the CDR3, since the read stops 3 residues before it. The J gene is TRBJ1-4, the V gene TRBV18, with a weak D call TRBD1 (6 bases). This CDR3 is 14 amino acids long. Germline CDR1 reads KGHSH; CDR2 reads LQKENI. This CDR3 is CASSQDRDRRELFF. The CDR3 bases that were read are TGTGCCAGCTCACAGGACAGAGATAGGCGGGAA.

Concerning this clone itself: The CDR3 end falls 3 residues outside the read, so it is completed with the germline J gene. The chain is built from TRBV7-2 and TRBJ2-2; a weak D match, TRBD2 (6 bases). The CDR3 has 15 residues. V was clipped by 3 bases and J by 1 base, with 9 bases between them. CDR1 is SGHTA, CDR2 FQGNSA, per germline. Partial CDR3 DNA: TGTGCCAGCAGCTTTAGGAGGGTGAACACCGGGGAG. As protein: CASSFRRVNTGE. The whole CDR3 protein is CASSFRRVNTGELFF.

Details on this clone: The read comes to an end 3 residues before the CDR3 does, leaving the germline J gene to fill in the end. This rearrangement joins TRBV10-1 to TRBJ2-7, with D perhaps TRBD1 (6 bases). V lost 3 bases and J 0 bases, leaving 9 bases between the germline ends. This CDR3 region has 14 residues. CDR1 WNHNN and CDR2 SYGVQD come from the germline V gene (reference sequence). CDR3 bases read: TGCGCCAGCAGTGACGGGGACAACTCCTACGAG. This encodes CASSDGDNSYE. The CDR3 in full is CASSDGDNSYEQYF.

Remarks on this clone: The CDR3 end lies 3 residues beyond the end of the read and is filled in from the germline J gene. The chain is built from TRBV20-1 and TRBJ2-1; 8 nucleotides line up with TRBD1. CDR3 length equals 14 residues. Germline V gene sequence: CDR1 DFQATT, CDR2 SNEGSKA (reference sequence). Trimming at V came to 6 bases and at J to 9 bases, leaving 13 bases not matched to a gene. The chain's CDR3 is CSAIRQGYRGEQFF. The CDR3 DNA, read in part, is TGCAGTGCCATAAGACAGGGGTATAGAGGTGAG.

Regarding this clone: The DNA ends 3 residues before the CDR3 does, and the rest of the CDR3 is filled in from the germline J gene. This chain uses TRBV30 with TRBJ2-5; possible D gene TRBD2, 6 bases. Per the germline V gene, CDR1 is GTSNPN and CDR2 is SVGIG (reference sequence). The CDR3 is made up of 13 amino acids. The V gene lost 0 bases and the J gene lost 4 bases, with 9 bases spanning the gap. CDR3 region: CAWSVAAGETQYF. CDR3 DNA (partial): TGTGCCTGGAGTGTAGCAGCGGGAGAGACC.

Concerning this clone: Read sequence stops 3 residues before the CDR3 end, and the germline J gene provides the missing end. Additional DNA sequences in this sample encode the identical CDR3. This chain connects TRBV5-1 to TRBJ1-1; 9 bases are a match to TRBD1. The CDR3 has 14 residues. Per the germline V gene, CDR1 is SGHRS and CDR2 is YFSETQ. V lost 4 bases, J lost 4 bases, and 5 bases stayed unmatched. The covered CDR3 bases are TGCGCCAGCAGCACGGGACAGGGTGCCACTGAA. Translating it yields CASSTGQGATE. The complete CDR3 protein is CASSTGQGATEAFF.

The CDR3 DNA, read in part, is TGTGCCAGCAGGGCGGGAGTGGGGTACGGAGATACG. This translates into CASRAGVGYGDT. The CDR3 reads in full as CASRAGVGYGDTQYF. V usage is TRBV6-2 or TRBV6-3 and J usage is TRBJ2-3, with 7 bases lining up with TRBD2. The read ends 3 residues before the CDR3 terminus; that terminus is restored from the germline J gene. This CDR3 contains 15 residues. From germline, CDR1 is MNHEY and CDR2 SVGEGT. J gave up 5 bases and V 6 bases, and 11 bases lay outside the gene matches.

Partial CDR3 DNA: TGCAGTGCTAGAGGCAGGGCGGTGGGC. It encodes CSARGRAVG. From start to end, the CDR3 is CSARGRAVGYTF. The chain carries TRBV20-1 and TRBJ1-2; D possibly corresponds to TRBD1 (5 bases). Read coverage stops 3 residues before the CDR3 terminus; the germline J gene supplies the remainder. The CDR3 runs 12 residues. Germline V gives CDR1 DFQATT, CDR2 SNEGSKA (reference sequence).

As regards this clone: The DNA ends 3 residues before the CDR3 does, and the rest of the CDR3 is filled in from the germline J gene. J is TRBJ2-1 and V is TRBV2; TRBD2 is a possible D gene (6 bases). Germline V gene lookup returns CDR1 SNHLY and CDR2 FYNNEI. The CDR3 runs 15 residues. Trimming removed 7 bases from V and 3 bases from J, with 16 bases in between. CDR3 sequence reads: CASTFSGLGYNEQFF. CDR3 DNA (partial): TGTGCCAGCACATTTAGCGGTCTCGGCTACAATGAG.

In regard to this clone: The missing CDR3 end, 3 residues past where the read stops, is filled in from the germline J gene. V usage is TRBV5-1 and J usage is TRBJ2-1; TRBD1 is a possible D gene (6 bases). CDR1 and CDR2 (germline): SGHRS, YFSETQ. V was clipped by 4 bases and J by 0 bases, with 11 bases between them. The CDR3 length is 15 residues. CDR3 loop: CASSRTEHSYNEQFF. The CDR3 DNA, read in part, is TGCGCCAGCAGCCGGACAGAACACTCCTACAATGAG.

This CDR3 is CASSGWTGDFLSTDTQYF. The CDR3 DNA, read in part, is TGTGCCAGCAGTGGTTGGACAGGGGATTTTCTGAGCACAGATACG. V gene TRBV2 combines with J gene TRBJ2-3; TRBD1 matches at 9 bases. The read falls 3 residues short of the CDR3 end, and the missing part is taken from the germline J gene. CDR1 SNHLY and CDR2 FYNNEI come from the germline V gene. V dropped 4 bases and J dropped 0; count of bases not matched to a gene: 11. The CDR3 runs to 18 residues.

Worth noting for this clone: The sequenced fragment ends 3 residues before the CDR3 boundary, so the rest is inferred from the germline J gene. The V call is TRBV7-2, the J call TRBJ2-5, with D uncertain. This CDR3 is built from 12 residues. Germline V gene lookup returns CDR1 SGHTA and CDR2 FQGNSA. The ends were cut back, 3 bases at V and 4 bases at J, with 6 bases in the middle. The CDR3 reads CASSFGRETQYF. The sequenced part of the CDR3 DNA is TGTGCCAGCAGCTTTGGCAGAGAGACC.

Points on this clone: With the read ending 3 residues before the CDR3 end, the germline J gene is used to fill in that end. The gene calls are TRBV2 and TRBJ2-5; TRBD2 matches at 7 bases. V shed 6 bases, J shed 5 bases, and the junction held 12 bases outside the gene matches. The V gene's germline CDR1 is SNHLY and CDR2 FYNNEI. The CDR3 is 15 residues long. The CDR3 region is CASSRERDIGETQYF. The CDR3 bases that were read are TGTGCCAGCAGCCGAGAGCGGGATATTGGGGAGACC.

As for this clone: The read finishes 3 residues shy of the CDR3 end, and the germline J gene is used to complete it. The V call is TRBV6-2 or TRBV6-3, the J call TRBJ1-5; TRBD1 aligns across 7 bases. CDR3 length: 15 amino acids. The trim removed 6 bases at V and 2 bases at J, leaving 7 bases unmatched. Germline V gene lookup returns CDR1 MNHEY and CDR2 SVGEGT. Partial CDR3 DNA: TGTGCCAGCAGCCGCACCGGACAGGGCAATCAGCCC. Its translation is CASSRTGQGNQP. The whole CDR3 sequence is CASSRTGQGNQPQHF.

As concerns this clone: The CDR3 end lies 3 residues beyond the end of the read and is filled in from the germline J gene. This rearrangement joins TRBV6-2 or TRBV6-3 to TRBJ2-2; D perhaps matches TRBD2 (6 bases). This CDR3 is built from 15 residues. Deletions cut 1 base from V and 6 bases from J, with 12 bases between. Germline V gene sequence: CDR1 MNHEY, CDR2 SVGEGT. Incomplete CDR3 DNA: TGTGCCAGCAGTTACTTCCGGGGGAGGTCCGGGGAG. This codes for CASSYFRGRSGE. The entire CDR3 protein reads CASSYFRGRSGELFF.

About this clone: The CDR3 end is not reached by the read, which stops 3 residues before it; the germline J gene fills it in. The chain uses TRBV19 and TRBJ1-1, with 8 bases aligning to TRBD1. Per germline, CDR1 LNHDA and CDR2 SQIVND (reference sequence). V shed 8 bases and J 5 bases; nucleotides not matched to a gene: 4. This CDR3 has 12 residues. The chain's CDR3 is CASWTGKTEAFF. The DNA read from the CDR3 is TGTGCCAGTTGGACAGGGAAGACTGAA.

Notes on this clone: The read ends 3 residues early relative to the CDR3; the germline J gene fills the gap. V is TRBV7-6 and J is TRBJ2-1; 7 bases agree with TRBD1. Germline assignment: CDR1 SGHVS and CDR2 FNYEAQ. The CDR3 sequence is 16 residues long. The V and J ends lost 3 bases and 0 bases, in that order; junction bases with no gene match: 5. CDR3 bases read: TGTGCCAGCAGCTTCTTGACAGGGACCTCCTACAATGAG. Protein: CASSFLTGTSYNE. The CDR3 in its entirety is CASSFLTGTSYNEQFF.

Points on this clone: With the read ending 3 residues before the CDR3 end, the germline J gene is used to fill in that end. V and J are TRBV5-1 and TRBJ2-7; 15 bases agree with TRBD2. Germline values: CDR1 SGHRS, CDR2 YFSETQ. With V trimmed by 7 bases and J by 0 bases, 8 bases remained unmatched. This CDR3 region has 17 residues. CDR3 residues: CASRTSGRASSSYEQYF. The sequenced part of the CDR3 DNA is TGCGCCAGCCGGACTAGCGGGAGGGCCTCGAGCTCCTACGAG.

Comment on this clone: The sequence runs out 3 residues before the end of the CDR3; the remainder is reconstructed from the germline J gene. V is TRBV6-2 or TRBV6-3 and J is TRBJ1-1; perhaps TRBD1 as D (6 bases). This CDR3 spans 14 amino acids. Germline V gene sequence: CDR1 MNHEY, CDR2 SVGEGT. The CDR3: CASSSVGQGLKAFF. Partial CDR3 DNA: TGTGCCAGCAGTTCGGTGGGCCAGGGGTTAAAA.

This chain's CDR3 is CASSLEGRAYNEQFF. The sequenced part of the CDR3 DNA is TGTGCCAGCAGCTTGGAAGGGCGTGCCTACAATGAG. The chain is built from TRBV5-4 and TRBJ2-1; the D is unclear. The read terminates 3 residues before the CDR3 end, so the remaining end is supplied by the germline J gene. Trimming pared 0 bases from V and 2 bases from J, leaving 9 bases between. Germline lookup yields CDR1 SGHNT and CDR2 YYREEE (reference sequence). The CDR3 runs 15 residues.